The subject of this entry is one T cell receptor (beta chain). Its antigen is not known. V lost 4 bases and J 4 bases, leaving 17 bases between the germline ends. The CDR3 length is 15 residues. Per the germline V gene, CDR1 is SGHNT and CDR2 is YYREEE (reference sequence). This sample is drawn from a study of tumor-infiltrating lymphocytes in primary liver carcinoma. The overall study: Men as well as women, aged 30 to 69 years, made up the patients.

Making TCR beta cDNA involved around 500 ng total RNA and a constant-region primer. Library construction for TCR beta comprised three nested multiplex PCR rounds performed with slightly modified ARM-PCR. Forward primers for TRBV1-TRBV30 and a C-beta reverse primer served the first two PCR rounds, at around 9 cycles each. Each CDR3 protein gets one entry after TCRdb re-called the multiplex PCR reads with MiXCR. This sample has about 320,000 distinct CDR3 sequences; 45% to 70% occur once, and the top ten carry around 15%. In addition to blood RNA drawn from unsorted whole blood, germline DNA was extracted. HBV chronically infected the treatment-naive patients. The study's findings and limits: Between tumor regions, pairs overlapped more than tumor-adjacent and tumor-blood pairs did.

Input material: peripheral blood. The sequence was collected from a woman in her twenties or thirties with primary liver carcinoma and hepatitis B virus infection. The chain recombines TRBV5-4 with TRBJ2-5; the D is unclear. The CDR3 DNA sequence: TGTGCCAGCAGCCTTAAGGGATTATTTGGAGAGACCCAGTACTTC. The encoded protein is CASSLKGLFGETQYF.